A selection of T cell receptor beta chains follows, all from one sample in a study of glioma-infiltrating T cells after dendritic cell vaccination. Data came from immunoSEQ multiplex PCR; TCRdb stores just in-frame clones and leaves some out. The sample holds tens of thousands of clones, about 86% seen once. Sequencing used blood, obtained before dendritic cell vaccination. The receptors stem from a human donor with glioblastoma. The CDR3 runs from the conserved cysteine through the conserved F or W. The D gene is left open where the match is weak.

D gene: TRBD1; J gene: TRBJ2-1; V gene: TRBV15; CDR3 protein: CATSSILRTGDTNEQFF
D gene: TRBD1; J gene: TRBJ2-7; V gene: TRBV7-8; CDR3 protein: CASSFGTGLYEQYF
D gene: .; J gene: TRBJ1-2; V gene: TRBV6-5; CDR3 protein: CASREGLWDGGYTF
D gene: TRBD1; J gene: TRBJ2-7; V gene: TRBV5-1; CDR3 protein: CASSIDRGRNEQYF
D gene: TRBD1; J gene: TRBJ1-1; V gene: TRBV10-3; CDR3 protein: CAISVGTGRTEAFF
D gene: TRBD1; J gene: TRBJ1-3; V gene: TRBV6-5; CDR3 protein: CASSPQGSGNTIYF
D gene: TRBD2; J gene: TRBJ2-7; V gene: TRBV19; CDR3 protein: CASSMGTSGVSEQYF
D gene: TRBD1; J gene: TRBJ2-7; V gene: TRBV7-9; CDR3 protein: CASSLMAGGEQYF
D gene: TRBD1; J gene: TRBJ2-7; V gene: TRBV5-1; CDR3 protein: CASSLNRGREQYF
D gene: .; J gene: TRBJ2-3; V gene: TRBV6-6; CDR3 protein: CASSTGLGTDTQYF
D gene: .; J gene: TRBJ1-2; V gene: TRBV12-5; CDR3 protein: CASGLTTVLVGYTF
D gene: TRBD1; J gene: TRBJ1-5; V gene: TRBV30; CDR3 protein: CAWGAEDRGRNNQPQHF
D gene: .; J gene: TRBJ2-5; V gene: TRBV4-1; CDR3 protein: CASSQGLKGLSEQYF
D gene: .; J gene: TRBJ1-1; V gene: TRBV10-3; CDR3 protein: CAISGGFGVNTEAFF
D gene: .; J gene: TRBJ1-2; V gene: TRBV5-1; CDR3 protein: CASSLEAGIYGYTF
D gene: .; J gene: TRBJ1-2; V gene: TRBV29-1; CDR3 protein: CSAWHLDSNYGYTF
D gene: TRBD1; J gene: TRBJ2-7; V gene: TRBV6-5; CDR3 protein: CASSGSGQGYDEQYF
D gene: .; J gene: TRBJ1-4; V gene: TRBV9; CDR3 protein: CASSGTGTPNEKLFF
D gene: TRBD2; J gene: TRBJ2-7; V gene: TRBV25-1; CDR3 protein: CASSRAEGLYYEQYF
D gene: .; J gene: TRBJ1-1; V gene: TRBV19; CDR3 protein: CASSGLAEAFF
D gene: .; J gene: TRBJ2-1; V gene: TRBV5-6; CDR3 protein: CASSPWTDNEQFF
D gene: .; J gene: TRBJ2-6; V gene: TRBV4-3; CDR3 protein: CASSQGGSGANVLTF
D gene: TRBD1; J gene: TRBJ1-1; V gene: TRBV5-1; CDR3 protein: CASSQTGQKMTRPAFF
D gene: .; J gene: TRBJ1-1; V gene: TRBV6-5; CDR3 protein: CASSYSDTSTEAFF
D gene: .; J gene: TRBJ2-4; V gene: TRBV5-4; CDR3 protein: CASSFGVGTRGMKNIQYF
D gene: .; J gene: TRBJ1-3; V gene: TRBV29-1; CDR3 protein: CSVAAGVGNTIYF
D gene: .; J gene: TRBJ1-4; V gene: TRBV6-6; CDR3 protein: CASSYSMPGWGEKLFF
D gene: TRBD1; J gene: TRBJ1-5; V gene: TRBV7-2; CDR3 protein: CASSLGQGRNQPQHF
D gene: .; J gene: TRBJ1-2; V gene: TRBV5-4; CDR3 protein: CASTWGVGANYGYTF
D gene: .; J gene: TRBJ1-1; V gene: TRBV7-6; CDR3 protein: CASSLAQNSETEAFF
D gene: TRBD1; J gene: TRBJ1-6; V gene: TRBV4-1; CDR3 protein: CASSHPDRGQSPLHF
D gene: .; J gene: TRBJ2-7; V gene: TRBV6-1; CDR3 protein: CASSLRAPYEQYF
D gene: .; J gene: TRBJ1-1; V gene: TRBV27; CDR3 protein: CASSFQLRMNTEAFF
D gene: .; J gene: TRBJ1-4; V gene: TRBV5-1; CDR3 protein: CASSLLGRGEKLFF
D gene: TRBD1; J gene: TRBJ1-6; V gene: TRBV19; CDR3 protein: CASSINGQGDSPLHF
D gene: .; J gene: TRBJ1-1; V gene: TRBV4-1; CDR3 protein: CASSQAGLGTEAFF
D gene: .; J gene: TRBJ2-3; V gene: TRBV6-5; CDR3 protein: CASSSILGGNTDTQYF